The next 31 T cell receptor beta chains were all read from a single sample in a study of T-cell memory formation after mild COVID-19 (dated by TCRdb to the early 2020s). The method behind the library was 5' RACE. Instrument used: Illumina NovaSeq 6000. TCRdb applied fastp at Q25 and MiXCR to the public reads, then kept only in-frame beta chains. Identical CDR3 protein sequences are pooled into one entry, listed with their most common genes and DNA. Present in this sample are some 100,000 distinct CDR3 sequences, roughly 10% of which were seen just once. The top ten constitute more than 35% of the sample. Material for sequencing was PBMCs or a T cell subset sorted from them (not recorded which). The receptor source for this set is a man between 18 and 35 years old who had mild COVID-19 (a few samples of this study predate the infection). The sample titles of this study are shuffled in the database, so cell type and time point are left out; the donor was told from shared clones.

In nucleotides, the CDR3 is TGTGCCAGCAGCTTGCGTCGGACTAGCGGTACCTACGAGCAGTACGTC. It specifies CASSLRRTSGTYEQYV. The rearrangement links TRBV5-4 to TRBJ2-7; 10 bases line up with TRBD2. V was clipped by 1 base and J by 2 bases; unmatched bases: 6. CDR1 is SGHNT and CDR2 is YYREEE in the germline V gene (reference sequence). This CDR3 has 16 amino acids.

The chain combines TRBV6-6 with TRBJ2-3; 7 positions match TRBD1. The CDR3 sequence is 16 residues long. The junction had 11 bases not matched to a gene; V was cut back by 6 bases and J by 2 bases. Germline V CDR1 and CDR2: MNHNY, SVGAGI (reference sequence). Here the CDR3 DNA reads TGTGCCAGCAGGAAGGGATTAGGGGGCCACACAGATACGCAGTATTTT. Translating it yields CASRKGLGGHTDTQYF.

The chain employs TRBV12-3 or TRBV12-4 and TRBJ2-3, with D unresolved. The V and J ends lost 2 bases and 5 bases respectively, with 5 bases between them. The length of the CDR3 is 12 residues. CDR3 protein: CASSLRRDTQYF. The CDR3 DNA sequence: TGTGCCAGCAGTTTACGAAGAGATACGCAGTATTTT.

The chain is built from TRBV2 and TRBJ2-1, with D uncertain. The CDR3 runs to 13 residues. Germline V gene sequence: CDR1 SNHLY, CDR2 FYNNEI. Trimming pared 8 bases from V and 0 bases from J, leaving 8 bases between. CDR3 coding DNA: TGTGCCAGCGTGCCGGACTCCTACAATGAGCAGTTCTTC. Translation gives CASVPDSYNEQFF.

The CDR3 region is CSAIAGDSFGWPQHF. CDR3 DNA sequence: TGCAGTGCCATTGCCGGGGACTCCTTTGGCTGGCCCCAGCATTTT. The chain couples TRBV20-1 to TRBJ1-5; D is possibly TRBD1 (5 bases). The CDR3 is 15 residues long. V lost 6 bases and J lost 9, with 24 bases in between. The germline gives CDR1 DFQATT, CDR2 SNEGSKA (reference sequence).

The V gene is TRBV29-1, the J gene TRBJ2-7; no clear D gene. CDR3 length: 12 residues. V was clipped by 6 bases and J by 3 bases, with 12 bases between them. CDR1 SQVTM and CDR2 ANQGSEA come from the germline V gene. CDR3 in DNA: TGCAGCGTCAACCTCAGAGGCTACGAGCAGTACTTC. Translating gives CSVNLRGYEQYF.

This sequence joins TRBV6-4 and TRBJ2-3, with 9 bases identical to TRBD2. CDR1 is MRHNA and CDR2 is SNTAGT in the germline V gene. This CDR3 is 15 amino acids long. Germline trimming cut 6 bases from V and 2 bases from J; bases unmatched to any gene: 6. CDR3 amino acids: CASRARGGVTDTQYF. CDR3 in DNA: TGTGCCAGCAGGGCGCGGGGGGGTGTCACAGATACGCAGTATTTT.

This chain links TRBV29-1 with TRBJ2-1; TRBD1 aligns across 7 bases. The CDR3 spans 16 residues. V lost 2 bases and J lost 3; bases outside the gene matches: 10. Germline V gene sequence: CDR1 SQVTM, CDR2 ANQGSEA. CDR3 sequence (DNA): TGCAGCGTTGAAATGAACCGGGACAGATTCTACAATGAGCAGTTCTTC. This codes for CSVEMNRDRFYNEQFF.

On this clonotype itself: One end of the junction fails to match germline, which may point to a read error. This rearrangement joins TRBV7-7 to TRBJ2-3; D is possibly TRBD1 (5 bases). The CDR3 extends over 15 amino acids. Germline loops: CDR1 SSHAT, CDR2 FNYEAQ (reference sequence). CDR3: CASSLEPGNTDTQYF. The CDR3 nucleotides are TGTGCTAGCAGCTTAGAACCAGGGAACACAGATACGCAGTATTTT.

This chain links TRBV11-2 with TRBJ2-3; D remains unclear. This CDR3 is built from 11 residues. Deletions cut 4 bases from V and 6 bases from J, with 5 bases between. Per germline, CDR1 SGHAT and CDR2 FQNNGV. CDR3 sequence reads: CASSSYDTQYF. For the CDR3, the DNA is TGTGCCAGCAGCTCTTACGATACGCAGTATTTT.

The rearrangement uses TRBV4-3 and TRBJ1-6; D uncertain. This CDR3 is built from 16 residues. The V and J ends lost 0 bases and 2 bases respectively, with 8 bases between them. Germline loops: CDR1 LGHNA, CDR2 YSLEER. The CDR3 loop reads CASSQDQATYNSPLHF. The CDR3 region has the DNA TGCGCCAGCAGCCAAGACCAGGCCACCTATAATTCACCCCTCCACTTT.

This clonotype was counted a few times. J is TRBJ2-1 and V is TRBV2, with 8 bases identical to TRBD1. V lost 6 bases and J lost 5; bases outside the gene matches: 3. Germline assignment: CDR1 SNHLY and CDR2 FYNNEI. This CDR3 has 13 amino acids. CDR3 residues: CASSWTGNNEQFF. The CDR3 DNA sequence: TGTGCCAGCAGCTGGACAGGGAACAATGAGCAGTTCTTC.

The J gene is TRBJ2-7, the V gene TRBV4-1; no clear D. With 0 bases removed from V and 2 bases from J, the gap between germline ends came to 5 bases. Germline CDR1 reads MGHRA; CDR2 reads YSYEKL. The CDR3 covers 13 residues. The CDR3 loop is CASSQDRAYEQYF. CDR3 DNA sequence: TGCGCCAGCAGCCAAGATAGGGCCTACGAGCAGTACTTC.

The gene calls are TRBV3-1 and TRBJ2-3; 10 bases map to TRBD2. V was pared by 4 bases and J by 3 bases, with 4 bases of the junction left unmatched. Germline-derived CDR1 and CDR2 are LGHDT and YNNKEL (reference sequence). The CDR3 loop spans 15 amino acids. The chain's CDR3 is CASSPAGGPTDTQYF. Here the CDR3 DNA reads TGTGCCAGCAGCCCAGCGGGGGGGCCGACAGATACGCAGTATTTT.

The chain joins TRBV20-1 to TRBJ1-1; no reliable D call. The length of the CDR3 is 11 residues. The germline CDR1 and CDR2 sequences are DFQATT and SNEGSKA (reference sequence). The V gene lost 7 bases and the J gene lost 5 bases, with 11 bases spanning the gap. Written as DNA, the CDR3 is TGCAGTGTCCGGTGGGGAACTGAAGCTTTCTTT. It is translated as CSVRWGTEAFF.

This clonotype has more than one count but fewer than ten. The CDR3 reads CSFRGTYNEQFF. As DNA, the CDR3 is TGCAGCTTCCGGGGGACCTACAATGAGCAGTTCTTC. This sequence joins TRBV29-1 and TRBJ2-1; D perhaps matches TRBD2 (6 bases). This CDR3 spans 12 amino acids. V lost 8 bases, J lost 2 bases, and 10 bases lay in between. The germline CDR1 and CDR2 sequences are SQVTM and ANQGSEA.

This clonotype was found a few times. The CDR3 loop is CASSSLGGTQETQYF. Here the CDR3 DNA reads TGTGCCAGCAGCTCGTTGGGGGGGACCCAAGAGACCCAGTACTTC. V and J are TRBV7-9 and TRBJ2-5; 7 bases fit TRBD2. CDR1 is SEHNR and CDR2 is FQNEAQ in the germline V gene (reference sequence). The trim removed 4 bases at V and 1 base at J, leaving 6 bases unmatched. This CDR3 is 15 amino acids long.

This clonotype was observed a handful of times. The rearrangement links TRBV27 to TRBJ1-1; 8 bases align to TRBD1. Trimming took 5 bases from V and 11 from J; bases not matched to a gene: 10. This CDR3 is built from 13 residues. Germline CDR1 is MNHEY and CDR2 is SMNVEV (reference sequence). In nucleotides, the CDR3 is TGTGCCAGCAGTGTCGGACAGGGTACGGACGCTTTCTTT. Amino acid sequence: CASSVGQGTDAFF.

V gene TRBV4-1 combines with J gene TRBJ2-3; D not certain. With 0 bases removed from V and 2 bases from J, the gap between germline ends came to 9 bases. CDR1 is MGHRA, CDR2 YSYEKL, per germline. The CDR3 consists of 15 residues. The CDR3 region has the DNA TGCGCCAGCAGCCAAGATGCCCAGAACACAGATACGCAGTATTTT. Its translation is CASSQDAQNTDTQYF.

The V call is TRBV27, the J call TRBJ2-2, with 7 bases fitting TRBD1. Germline V gene data show CDR1 as MNHEY and CDR2 as SMNVEV (reference sequence). J was trimmed by 9 bases and V by 3 bases; bases with no gene match: 4. This CDR3 comprises 13 residues. The CDR3 DNA sequence: TGTGCCAGCAGTTTTAACAGGGGACGGGAGCTGTTTTTT. Its protein is CASSFNRGRELFF.

The chain links TRBV5-6 to TRBJ2-7; perhaps TRBD2 as D (6 bases). The V gene lost 0 bases and the J gene lost 2 bases, with 21 bases spanning the gap. Germline V gene sequence: CDR1 SGHDT, CDR2 YYEEEE. The CDR3 sequence is 18 residues long. CDR3 region: CASSLGDLPRGPPYEQYF. The CDR3, as DNA: TGTGCCAGCAGCTTGGGTGATTTGCCGCGGGGACCTCCCTACGAGCAGTACTTC.

This clonotype was recorded a few times. The chain links TRBV7-6 to TRBJ2-7; 7 bases match TRBD1. V shed 5 bases and J 2 bases; nucleotides not matched to a gene: 12. Germline CDR1 and CDR2: SGHVS and FNYEAQ. This CDR3 comprises 16 residues. CDR3 protein: CASSQETGLSTYEQYF. CDR3 DNA sequence: TGTGCCAGCAGCCAAGAGACAGGGCTATCGACCTACGAGCAGTACTTC.

This clonotype was seen more than once but under ten times. The CDR3 loop reads CASSQVLSQVVNYGYTF. CDR3 nucleotides: TGCGCCAGCAGCCAAGTCCTCAGCCAAGTCGTTAACTATGGCTACACCTTC. V is TRBV4-3 and J is TRBJ1-2; D is unresolved. V was shortened by 1 base and J by 1 base, with 16 bases between the two germline ends. The germline V gene has CDR1 LGHNA and CDR2 YSLEER. The CDR3 runs to 17 residues.

This sequence joins TRBV11-2 and TRBJ2-3; 9 bases fit TRBD1. Germline CDR1 SGHAT, CDR2 FQNNGV. After removal of 3 bases from V and 0 bases from J, the junction contained 1 base not matched to a gene. There are 15 residues in the CDR3. CDR3 residues: CASSLGQGSTDTQYF. DNA of the CDR3: TGTGCCAGCAGCTTGGGACAGGGAAGCACAGATACGCAGTATTTT.

The V gene is TRBV20-1, the J gene TRBJ2-3, with 10 bases that match TRBD2. The CDR3 has 16 amino acids. Germline lookup yields CDR1 DFQATT and CDR2 SNEGSKA (reference sequence). V gave up 0 bases and J gave up 2 bases; unmatched junction bases: 5. CDR3 nucleotide sequence: TGCAGTGCTAGAGATACTAGCGGGGTGTCCACAGATACGCAGTATTTT. Encoded protein: CSARDTSGVSTDTQYF.

This clonotype was counted between two and nine times. The CDR3 nucleotides are TGTGCCAGCAGCCCGACTAGCGGGGTCCAAGAGACCCAGTACTTC. Translated, it gives CASSPTSGVQETQYF. The chain combines TRBV5-5 with TRBJ2-5, with TRBD2 identical over 11 bases. Germline V lookup: CDR1 SGHKS, CDR2 YYEKEE (reference sequence). CDR3 length: 15 residues. With 4 bases clipped from V and 1 base from J, the junction kept 3 bases outside the gene matches.

This clonotype was counted only a few times. The chain joins TRBV5-1 to TRBJ2-7; the D call may be TRBD1 or TRBD2 (6 bases each). V was clipped by 4 bases and J by 7 bases, with 18 bases between them. Looked up from germline, CDR1 is SGHRS and CDR2 is YFSETQ. This CDR3 contains 14 residues. This CDR3 reads CASSPGRGPREQYV. CDR3 nucleotide sequence: TGCGCCAGCAGCCCCGGACGGGGGCCTCGGGAGCAGTACGTC.

In this sample, this clonotype turned up a few times. The rearrangement links TRBV7-2 to TRBJ2-2, with TRBD2 identical over 9 bases. The CDR3 contains 16 residues. V lost 5 bases, J lost 2 bases, and 6 bases stayed unmatched. The V gene's germline CDR1 is SGHTA and CDR2 FQGNSA. As DNA, the CDR3 is TGTGCCAGCAGCCCTCTAGCGGGGAGCAACACCGGGGAGCTGTTTTTT. It codes for CASSPLAGSNTGELFF.

A few counts support this clonotype. The chain recombines TRBV29-1 with TRBJ2-5, with 9 bases that match TRBD2. Germline trimming cut 4 bases from V and 5 bases from J; bases unmatched to any gene: 8. The CDR3 length is 14 residues. In germline, CDR1 is SQVTM, CDR2 ANQGSEA. CDR3 region: CSVVLAGPLETQYF. CDR3 DNA sequence: TGCAGCGTTGTTCTAGCGGGGCCCTTGGAGACCCAGTACTTC. Combining the CDR3 with reference TRBV29-1 and TRBJ2-5 gives the whole variable domain SAVISQKPSRDICQRGTSLTIQCQVDSQVTMMFWYRQQPGQSLTLIATANQGSEATYESGFVIDKFPISRPNLTFSTLTVSNMSPEDSSIYLCSVVLAGPLETQYFGPGTRLLVL.

This clonotype was observed a handful of times. The J gene is TRBJ1-1, the V gene TRBV7-8; no definite D call. Trimming shortened V by 5 bases and J by 11 bases, and 12 bases separated the two germline ends. The CDR3 length is 11 residues. The V gene's germline CDR1 is SGHVS and CDR2 FQNEAQ. The DNA of the CDR3 is TGTGCCAGCAGCGTTGGACTGTGGGCTTTCTTT. Encoded protein: CASSVGLWAFF.

This clonotype was detected only a few times. This chain connects TRBV20-1 to TRBJ1-1; no clear D gene. Trimming took off 6 bases at V and 3 bases at J, with 17 bases between the two ends. CDR1 is DFQATT, CDR2 SNEGSKA, per germline (reference sequence). CDR3 length: 14 residues. DNA for the CDR3: TGCAGTGCGCCCATCGGGGTCGGTGACACTGAAGCTTTCTTT. Its translation is CSAPIGVGDTEAFF.